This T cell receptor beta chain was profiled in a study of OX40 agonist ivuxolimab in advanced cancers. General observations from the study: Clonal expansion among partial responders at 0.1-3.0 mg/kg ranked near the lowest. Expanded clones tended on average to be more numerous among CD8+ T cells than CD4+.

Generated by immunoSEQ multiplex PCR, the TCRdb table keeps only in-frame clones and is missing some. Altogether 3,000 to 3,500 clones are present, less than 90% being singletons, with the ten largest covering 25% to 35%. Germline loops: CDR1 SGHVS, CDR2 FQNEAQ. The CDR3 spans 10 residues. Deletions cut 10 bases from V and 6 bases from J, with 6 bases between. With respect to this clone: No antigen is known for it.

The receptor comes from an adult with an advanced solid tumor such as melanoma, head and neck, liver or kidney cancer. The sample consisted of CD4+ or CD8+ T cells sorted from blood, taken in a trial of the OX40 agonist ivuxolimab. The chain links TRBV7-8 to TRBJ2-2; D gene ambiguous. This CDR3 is CATRAGELFF. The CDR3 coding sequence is TGTGCCACCCGCGCCGGGGAGCTGTTTTTT.